This passage covers 21 T cell receptor beta chains from one sample sequenced in a study of Ad26.COV2.S vaccination and SARS-CoV-2 variants. As for treatment: 19 received Ad26.COV2.S at low or high dose, single or two shots; roughly 5 received placebo; per-sample allocation not given. Sampling happened 63 days after the first vaccine or placebo injection. Libraries were prepared by immunoSEQ multiplex PCR; TCRdb keeps only in-frame clonotypes and omits some of them. This sample has just over 350,000 clones, with more than 75% found just once. The starting material was peripheral blood, obtained in a trial of Ad26.COV2.S vaccine versus placebo. These TCRs come from a person between 18 and 60 years old who received the Ad26.COV2.S COVID-19 vaccine or a placebo.

This clone came up a few times. This same CDR3 is encoded by further DNA sequences in the sample. The chain uses TRBV7-2 and TRBJ2-1; 11 positions match TRBD2. The junction had 2 bases not matched to a gene; V was cut back by 5 bases and J by 2 bases. From germline, CDR1 is SGHTA and CDR2 FQGNSA. The CDR3 covers 15 residues. The CDR3 here is CASSPGLAAYNEQFF. DNA of the CDR3: TGTGCCAGCAGCCCGGGACTAGCGGCCTACAATGAGCAGTTCTTC.

The chain recombines TRBV7-9 with TRBJ2-7; 7 bases are shared with TRBD1. The V and J ends lost 0 bases and 2 bases, in that order; junction bases with no gene match: 7. Germline CDR1 SEHNR, CDR2 FQNEAQ (reference sequence). This CDR3 region has 16 residues. The DNA for the CDR3 is TGTGCCAGCAGCTTAGCGGTTGGGGACAGCGCCTACGAGCAGTACTTC. Amino acids: CASSLAVGDSAYEQYF.

In its sample, this clone was seen many times. This chain connects TRBV19 to TRBJ1-5, with 8 bases that match TRBD1. In germline, CDR1 is LNHDA, CDR2 SQIVND (reference sequence). Unmatched junction bases numbered 5, after V lost 7 bases and J lost 6 bases. The CDR3 is made up of 13 amino acids. CDR3: CASTDRVVQPQHF. The DNA of the CDR3 is TGTGCCAGTACGGACAGGGTGGTTCAGCCCCAGCATTTT.

This chain uses TRBV5-4 with TRBJ2-7; no firm D call. V lost 2 bases and J lost 3, with 6 bases in between. The CDR3 length is 12 residues. Germline CDR1 reads SGHNT; CDR2 reads YYREEE (reference sequence). The CDR3 sequence is CASSFGSYEQYF. The CDR3 DNA reads TGTGCCAGCAGCTTCGGTAGCTACGAGCAGTACTTC.

The CDR3 nucleotides are TGTGCCAGCAGTGAAAGCGGGAGCCGGTATGAGCAGTTCTTC. Translated: CASSESGSRYEQFF. The chain is built from TRBV6-4 and TRBJ2-1; TRBD2 matches 8 bases. CDR1 and CDR2 (germline): MRHNA, SNTAGT. V lost 3 bases and J lost 8; bases outside the gene matches: 6. This CDR3 contains 14 residues.

The chain uses TRBV7-9 and TRBJ1-2; D may be TRBD1 (5 bases). V dropped 2 bases and J dropped 4 bases, with 14 bases sitting between them. The CDR3 is 15 amino acids. The germline gives CDR1 SEHNR, CDR2 FQNEAQ (reference sequence). The CDR3 loop reads CASSLIGTGRYGYTF. The CDR3 nucleotides read TGTGCCAGCAGCTTAATTGGGACCGGACGCTATGGCTACACCTTC.

This clone was picked up one time. This chain connects TRBV21-1 to TRBJ2-5; the D call TRBD1 from the table was never checked on the DNA. TRBV21-1 is an annotated pseudogene. The CDR3 contains 15 residues. CDR3 coding DNA: TGTGCCAGCAGCTATAAGGGGAAGACAAAGGAGACCCAGTACTTC. Protein sequence: CASSYKGKTKETQYF.

The chain carries TRBV9 and TRBJ2-3, with 7 bases lining up with TRBD2. The CDR3 is 16 amino acids. V trimming: 4 bases; J trimming: 0 bases; junction bases outside the gene matches: 8. Looked up from germline, CDR1 is SGDLS and CDR2 is YYNGEE. The CDR3 reads CASSQLADISTDTQYF. Here the CDR3 DNA reads TGTGCCAGCAGCCAGCTAGCGGATATTAGCACAGATACGCAGTATTTT.

The chain carries TRBV7-2 and TRBJ1-2; D not resolved. Germline assignment: CDR1 SGHTA and CDR2 FQGNSA. Trimming pared 0 bases from V and 0 bases from J, leaving 8 bases between. The CDR3 is 15 residues long. CDR3 in DNA: TGTGCCAGCAGCTTAGCCTTTAGAGCTAACTATGGCTACACCTTC. This gives the protein CASSLAFRANYGYTF.

The rearrangement joins TRBV6-5 to TRBJ1-3; D gene ambiguous. Deletions cut 7 bases from V and 1 base from J, with 8 bases between. The CDR3 runs 13 residues. Germline V gene lookup returns CDR1 MNHEY and CDR2 SVGAGI. CDR3 coding DNA: TGTGCCAGCATTGGAGGGTCTGGAAACACCATATATTTT. Translation gives CASIGGSGNTIYF.

The V gene is TRBV3-1 (or the pseudogene TRBV3-2), the J gene TRBJ2-3, with 9 positions matching TRBD2. Looked up from germline, CDR1 is LGHDT and CDR2 is YNNKEL (reference sequence). CDR3 length: 17 amino acids. Losses at the gene ends were 4 bases for V and 4 bases for J; bases not matched to a gene: 12. DNA for the CDR3: TGTGCCAGCAGCCCCTGGGGGTTAGCGGGAGACCCAGATACGCAGTATTTT. As protein: CASSPWGLAGDPDTQYF.

The rearrangement joins TRBV18 to TRBJ2-4; 9 bases line up with TRBD2. V gave up 4 bases and J gave up 1 base; unmatched junction bases: 2. This CDR3 is 15 amino acids long. Germline CDR1 KGHSH, CDR2 LQKENI. CDR3: CASSLAGVAKNIQYF. CDR3 DNA: TGTGCCAGCTCACTAGCGGGAGTGGCCAAAAACATTCAGTACTTC.

V and J are TRBV9 and TRBJ2-2; D might be TRBD1 (5 bases). The length of the CDR3 is 16 residues. Germline V gene lookup returns CDR1 SGDLS and CDR2 YYNGEE. Trimming took off 4 bases at V and 0 bases at J, with 13 bases between the two ends. Written as DNA, the CDR3 is TGTGCCAGCAGCCCCCCGACAGCGACGAACACCGGGGAGCTGTTTTTT. It codes for CASSPPTATNTGELFF.

The rearrangement links TRBV12-3 or TRBV12-4 to TRBJ2-7; D may be TRBD2 (6 bases). This CDR3 is 13 amino acids long. V lost 6 bases, J lost 0 bases, and 9 bases lay in between. CDR3 residues: CASSSGSSYEQYF. The CDR3 DNA sequence: TGTGCCAGCAGCTCCGGGAGCTCCTACGAGCAGTACTTC.

The chain combines TRBV30 with TRBJ1-1, with no clear D. Deletions cut 0 bases from V and 8 bases from J, with 7 bases between. Germline loops: CDR1 GTSNPN, CDR2 SVGIG (reference sequence). The CDR3 runs 11 residues. For the CDR3, the DNA is TGTGCCTGGAGTGTACTTGGCGAAGCTTTCTTT. This encodes CAWSVLGEAFF.

This rearrangement joins TRBV6-2 or TRBV6-3 to TRBJ1-3; D remains ambiguous. CDR3 length: 14 amino acids. Trimming stripped 1 base from V and 0 bases from J, with 4 bases between. CDR1 MNHEY and CDR2 SVGEGT come from the germline V gene. Here the CDR3 reads CASSYYISGNTIYF. In nucleotides, the CDR3 is TGTGCCAGCAGTTACTATATCTCTGGAAACACCATATATTTT.

This sequence joins TRBV30 and TRBJ2-3; TRBD2 might be the D (7 bases). The CDR3 totals 18 residues. Trimming stripped 2 bases from V and 0 bases from J, with 21 bases between. The germline V gene encodes CDR1 GTSNPN and CDR2 SVGIG (reference sequence). The CDR3 nucleotides are TGTGCCTGGAGTCGGGGGCGGGGGCCCCAATATAGCACAGATACGCAGTATTTT. It is translated as CAWSRGRGPQYSTDTQYF.

The chain combines TRBV19 with TRBJ2-7; D gene ambiguous. The V end lost 0 bases, the J end lost 2 bases, and 11 bases lay between the germline ends. This CDR3 comprises 15 residues. The germline CDR1 and CDR2 sequences are LNHDA and SQIVND (reference sequence). CDR3 protein: CASSIDFERPYEQYF. The CDR3 nucleotides read TGTGCCAGTAGTATAGATTTCGAACGGCCCTACGAGCAGTACTTC.

This clone has more than one count but fewer than ten. The genes are TRBV11-2 and TRBJ1-3; TRBD1 is a possible D gene (6 bases). Germline CDR1 SGHAT, CDR2 FQNNGV. This CDR3 spans 16 amino acids. V dropped 1 base and J dropped 2 bases, with 12 bases sitting between them. CDR3 loop: CASSLAFRGTGNTIYF. The DNA of the CDR3 is TGTGCCAGCAGCTTAGCGTTCAGGGGAACTGGAAACACCATATATTTT.

This chain connects TRBV2 to TRBJ2-6, with D unclear. The CDR3 runs 16 residues. Trimming pared 5 bases from V and 0 bases from J, leaving 11 bases between. Germline V gene lookup returns CDR1 SNHLY and CDR2 FYNNEI. Here the CDR3 DNA reads TGTGCCAGCAGTTACCCTCCGGGCTCTGGGGCCAACGTCCTGACTTTC. This sequence encodes CASSYPPGSGANVLTF. Looking up the rest from reference TRBV2 and TRBJ2-6 gives the full variable domain: EPEVTQTPSHQVTQMGQEVILRCVPISNHLYFYWYRQILGQKVEFLVSFYNNEISEKSEIFDDQFSVERPDGSNFTLKIRSTKLEDSAMYFCASSYPPGSGANVLTFGAGSRLTVL.

This clone turned up a few times. The V gene is TRBV7-2, the J gene TRBJ1-3, with D uncertain. The V end lost 6 bases, the J end lost 0 bases, and 9 bases lay between the germline ends. The CDR3 runs 14 residues. In germline, CDR1 is SGHTA, CDR2 FQGNSA. CDR3 coding DNA: TGTGCCAGCAGGAGGAGTAGCTCTGGAAACACCATATATTTT. It codes for CASRRSSSGNTIYF.